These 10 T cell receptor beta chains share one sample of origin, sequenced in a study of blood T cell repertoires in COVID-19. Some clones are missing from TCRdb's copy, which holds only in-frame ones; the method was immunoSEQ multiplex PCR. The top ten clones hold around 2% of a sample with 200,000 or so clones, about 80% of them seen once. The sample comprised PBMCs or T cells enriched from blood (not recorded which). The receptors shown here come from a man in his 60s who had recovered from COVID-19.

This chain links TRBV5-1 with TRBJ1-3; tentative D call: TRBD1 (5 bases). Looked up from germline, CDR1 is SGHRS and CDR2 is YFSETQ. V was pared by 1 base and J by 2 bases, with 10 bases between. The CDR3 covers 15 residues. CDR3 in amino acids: CASSLWAGTGNTIYF. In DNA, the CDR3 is TGCGCCAGCAGCTTGTGGGCAGGGACTGGAAACACCATATATTTT.

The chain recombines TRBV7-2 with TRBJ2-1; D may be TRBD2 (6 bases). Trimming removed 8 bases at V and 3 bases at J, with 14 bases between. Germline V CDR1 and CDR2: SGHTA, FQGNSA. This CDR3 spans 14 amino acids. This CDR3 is CASARGTLYNEQFF. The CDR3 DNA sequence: TGTGCCAGCGCCCGGGGGACTCTCTACAATGAGCAGTTCTTC. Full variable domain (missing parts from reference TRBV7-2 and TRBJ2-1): GAGVSQSPSNKVTEKGKDVELRCDPISGHTALYWYRQSLGQGLEFLIYFQGNSAPDKSGLPSDRFSAERTGGSVSTLTIQRTQQEDSAVYLCASARGTLYNEQFFGPGTRLTVL.

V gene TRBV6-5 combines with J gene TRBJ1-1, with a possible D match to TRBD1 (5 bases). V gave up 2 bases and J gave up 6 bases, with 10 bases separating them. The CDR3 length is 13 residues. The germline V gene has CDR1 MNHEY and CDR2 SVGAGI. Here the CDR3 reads CASSYIGESEAFF. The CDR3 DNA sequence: TGTGCCAGCAGTTACATAGGGGAATCTGAAGCTTTCTTT.

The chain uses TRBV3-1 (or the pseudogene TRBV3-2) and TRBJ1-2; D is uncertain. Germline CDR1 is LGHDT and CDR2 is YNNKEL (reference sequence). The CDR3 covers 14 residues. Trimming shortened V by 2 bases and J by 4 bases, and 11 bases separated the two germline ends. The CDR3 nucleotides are TGTGCCAGCAGCCAATCCGAGAGCATCTATGGCTACACCTTC. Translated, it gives CASSQSESIYGYTF.

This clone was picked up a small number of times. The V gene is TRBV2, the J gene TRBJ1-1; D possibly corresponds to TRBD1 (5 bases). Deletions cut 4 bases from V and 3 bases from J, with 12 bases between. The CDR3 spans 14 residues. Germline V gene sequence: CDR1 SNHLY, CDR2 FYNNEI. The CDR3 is CASSGDGGDTEAFF. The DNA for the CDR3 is TGTGCCAGCAGTGGGGACGGGGGTGACACTGAAGCTTTCTTT. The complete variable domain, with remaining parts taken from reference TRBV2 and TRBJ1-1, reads EPEVTQTPSHQVTQMGQEVILRCVPISNHLYFYWYRQILGQKVEFLVSFYNNEISEKSEIFDDQFSVERPDGSNFTLKIRSTKLEDSAMYFCASSGDGGDTEAFFGQGTRLTVV.

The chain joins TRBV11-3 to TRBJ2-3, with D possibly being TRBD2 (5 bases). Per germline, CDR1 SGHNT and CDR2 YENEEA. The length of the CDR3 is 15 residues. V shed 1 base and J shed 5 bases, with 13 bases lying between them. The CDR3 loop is CASSLVPGLKDTQYF. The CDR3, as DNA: TGTGCCAGCAGCTTAGTCCCCGGACTTAAAGATACGCAGTATTTT.

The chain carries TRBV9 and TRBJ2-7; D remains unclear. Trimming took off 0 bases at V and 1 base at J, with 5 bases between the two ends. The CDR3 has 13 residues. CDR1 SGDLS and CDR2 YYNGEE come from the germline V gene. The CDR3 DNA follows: TGTGCCAGCAGCGTAGAGACATCCTACGAGCAGTACTTC. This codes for CASSVETSYEQYF.

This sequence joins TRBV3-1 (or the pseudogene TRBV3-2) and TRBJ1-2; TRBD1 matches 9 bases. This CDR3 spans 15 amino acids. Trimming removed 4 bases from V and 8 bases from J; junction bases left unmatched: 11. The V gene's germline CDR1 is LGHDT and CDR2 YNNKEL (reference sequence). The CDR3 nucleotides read TGTGCCAGCAGCCTTCCGGGACAGGGAACAGGGGGCTACACCTTC. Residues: CASSLPGQGTGGYTF.

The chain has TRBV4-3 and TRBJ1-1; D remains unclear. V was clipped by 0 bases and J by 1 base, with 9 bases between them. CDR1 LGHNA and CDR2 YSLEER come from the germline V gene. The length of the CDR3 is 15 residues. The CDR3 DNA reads TGCGCCAGCAGCCAAGATCCGGGAACGAACACTGAAGCTTTCTTT. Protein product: CASSQDPGTNTEAFF.

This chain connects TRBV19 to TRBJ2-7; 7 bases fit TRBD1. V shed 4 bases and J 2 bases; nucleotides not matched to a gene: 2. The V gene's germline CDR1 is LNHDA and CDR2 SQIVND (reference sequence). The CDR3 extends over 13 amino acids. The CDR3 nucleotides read TGTGCCAGTAGTAGGGGACAGCCCTACGAGCAGTACTTC. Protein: CASSRGQPYEQYF.